Each of the 20 T cell receptor beta chains below was sequenced from the same sample in a study of CD8 T cells in ankylosing spondylitis. MiXCR, run by TCRdb on the 5' RACE reads, gives a single entry per CDR3 protein. The sample records more than 110,000 distinct CDR3 sequences, 7.5% to 9.5% being singletons. The sequencing sample was made of synovial fluid, either unsorted or a sorted T cell fraction (not recorded which). Receptors were obtained from a male donor with ankylosing spondylitis.

This clonotype was counted a few times. A much larger clone is a single base away; this may be a read error. The V call is TRBV18, the J call TRBJ2-7, with D perhaps TRBD1 (6 bases). Trimming took 6 bases from V and 5 from J, leaving 11 bases between them. Looked up from germline, CDR1 is KGHSH and CDR2 is LQKENI. The CDR3 runs to 12 residues. The CDR3 bases are TGTGCCAGCTCTACAGGGAGCAACGAGCAGTACTTC. Its translation is CASSTGSNEQYF.

This clonotype was counted at least ten times. The rearrangement uses TRBV6-4 and TRBJ2-3; 10 bases match TRBD2. This CDR3 contains 15 residues. V dropped 3 bases and J dropped 0; count of bases not matched to a gene: 0. CDR1 and CDR2 from the germline V gene are MRHNA and SNTAGT. The CDR3 sequence: CASSELAGSTDTQYF. CDR3 coding DNA: TGTGCCAGCAGTGAACTAGCGGGGAGCACAGATACGCAGTATTTT.

The V call is TRBV20-1, the J call TRBJ2-7; the match to TRBD2 covers 8 bases. There are 14 residues in the CDR3. Unmatched junction bases numbered 10, after V lost 3 bases and J lost 6 bases. Germline CDR1 reads DFQATT; CDR2 reads SNEGSKA (reference sequence). As DNA, the CDR3 is TGCAGTGCTAGCCCGGGACTAGGAAGGAGCGAGCAGTACTTC. Translation gives CSASPGLGRSEQYF.

J is TRBJ2-7 and V is TRBV7-6, with D uncertain. CDR1 is SGHVS and CDR2 is FNYEAQ in the germline V gene. The CDR3 loop spans 11 amino acids. Trimming took 5 bases from V and 7 from J, leaving 9 bases between them. In DNA, the CDR3 is TGTGCCAGCAGCATTAGAGCTGAGCAGTACTTC. Translated: CASSIRAEQYF.

This clonotype was observed a few times. The chain is built from TRBV7-8 and TRBJ1-2; no clear D. V gave up 4 bases and J gave up 8 bases, with 11 bases separating them. In germline, CDR1 is SGHVS, CDR2 FQNEAQ. CDR3 length equals 12 residues. The CDR3 here is CASSSRLRGYTF. CDR3 nucleotide sequence: TGTGCCAGCAGCTCGCGTTTAAGGGGCTACACCTTC.

The table lists this clonotype with many counts. This chain connects TRBV6-5 to TRBJ2-3, with 8 bases identical to TRBD2. Germline CDR1 and CDR2: MNHEY and SVGAGI. The CDR3 has 15 residues. Losses at the gene ends were 3 bases for V and 1 base for J; bases not matched to a gene: 3. The CDR3 reads CASSYPGGGTDTQYF. The CDR3 nucleotides read TGTGCCAGCAGTTATCCGGGAGGGGGCACAGATACGCAGTATTTT.

This clonotype occurred many times. The chain has TRBV29-1 and TRBJ2-7; 8 positions match TRBD1. Germline V CDR1 and CDR2: SQVTM, ANQGSEA. CDR3 size: 13 residues. The J segment lost 7 bases and the V segment lost 6 bases, leaving 11 bases of the junction unmatched. This CDR3 is CSVNPQGVGEQYF. CDR3 bases: TGCAGCGTCAACCCACAGGGGGTCGGGGAGCAGTACTTC.

There are many counts of this clonotype. The genes are TRBV20-1 and TRBJ2-7; D is unclear. This CDR3 contains 11 residues. V lost 1 base and J 3 bases, leaving 4 bases between the germline ends. The germline V gene encodes CDR1 DFQATT and CDR2 SNEGSKA (reference sequence). CDR3 amino acids: CSARADYEQYF. DNA for the CDR3: TGCAGTGCTAGAGCAGACTACGAGCAGTACTTC.

The CDR3 region is CASSLSYDISYEQYF. The CDR3 DNA reads as TGTGCCAGCAGTTTATCGTATGACATCTCCTACGAGCAGTACTTC. The rearrangement uses TRBV27 and TRBJ2-7; D remains unclear. This CDR3 has 15 amino acids. Germline assignment: CDR1 MNHEY and CDR2 SMNVEV (reference sequence). Trimming removed 0 bases at V and 0 bases at J, with 9 bases between.

This clonotype was observed a single time. The chain employs TRBV4-3 and TRBJ2-2; D might be TRBD1 (6 bases). The CDR3 runs 14 residues. The V end lost 2 bases, the J end lost 6 bases, and 10 bases lay between the germline ends. Germline assignment: CDR1 LGHNA and CDR2 YSLEER. The CDR3 sequence: CASSQPNRAGELFF. The DNA of the CDR3 is TGCGCCAGCAGCCAACCCAACAGGGCCGGGGAGCTGTTTTTT.

This clonotype appeared a few times. This sequence joins TRBV15 and TRBJ2-2, with 10 bases that match TRBD2. This CDR3 has 19 residues. V was clipped by 1 base and J by 4 bases; unmatched bases: 12. CDR1 and CDR2 from the germline V gene are LNHNV and YYDKDF (reference sequence). This CDR3 reads CATSRAYSLAGVGTGELFF. CDR3 coding DNA: TGTGCCACCAGCAGAGCCTACTCTCTAGCGGGAGTGGGCACCGGGGAGCTGTTTTTT.

This clonotype was seen only a few times. This rearrangement joins TRBV21-1 to TRBJ2-5; TRBD1, as called in the table, went unchecked against the DNA. TRBV21-1 is noted as a pseudogene. This CDR3 contains 19 residues. CDR3 in amino acids: CASSDGTGGNSSGQETQYF. CDR3 nucleotides: TGTGCCAGCAGCGACGGGACAGGGGGCAATTCTAGCGGCCAAGAGACCCAGTACTTC.

A few counts support this clonotype. The V and J genes are TRBV6-1 and TRBJ2-1, with D hard to call. The germline CDR1 and CDR2 sequences are MNHNS and SASEGT. The CDR3 consists of 13 residues. V lost 8 bases and J lost 1, with 9 bases in between. CDR3 in amino acids: CASWRDSYNEQFF. Here the CDR3 DNA reads TGTGCCAGCTGGCGAGATTCCTACAATGAGCAGTTCTTC.

This clonotype was counted only a few times. The rearrangement uses TRBV7-2 and TRBJ2-7, with 7 bases identical to TRBD1. Trimming at V came to 3 bases and at J to 6 bases, leaving 8 bases not matched to a gene. Germline CDR1 and CDR2: SGHTA and FQGNSA. The CDR3 has 14 residues. This CDR3 reads CASSFGQVGTEQYF. CDR3 DNA sequence: TGTGCCAGCAGCTTTGGACAGGTCGGGACCGAGCAGTACTTC.

This clonotype appeared many times. In DNA, the CDR3 is TGCGCCAGCAGCTCCGGTAGGACCATCACAGATACGCAGTATTTT. Its translation: CASSSGRTITDTQYF. J is TRBJ2-3 and V is TRBV5-1, with D hard to call. V lost 3 bases, J lost 2 bases, and 13 bases lay in between. This CDR3 is built from 15 residues. Germline V gene sequence: CDR1 SGHRS, CDR2 YFSETQ.

The chain combines TRBV27 with TRBJ1-2; D is ambiguous. The CDR3 is 10 residues long. The V end was cut by 5 bases, the J end by 8 bases, with 6 bases between. Germline-derived CDR1 and CDR2 are MNHEY and SMNVEV (reference sequence). The CDR3 spells CASSLEGYTF. DNA for the CDR3: TGTGCCAGCAGTCTGGAAGGCTACACCTTC.

At least ten counts were recorded for this clonotype. The V and J genes are TRBV28 and TRBJ2-7; tentative D call: TRBD1 (6 bases). V dropped 7 bases and J dropped 0 bases, with 19 bases sitting between them. Germline lookup yields CDR1 MDHEN and CDR2 SYDVKM. CDR3 length equals 16 residues. Here the CDR3 reads CASTGTGTPSSYEQYF. The DNA for the CDR3 is TGTGCCAGCACCGGTACCGGGACACCGAGCTCCTACGAGCAGTACTTC.

This clonotype was counted many times. V gene TRBV13 combines with J gene TRBJ1-2, with a tentative D call TRBD1 (5 bases). This CDR3 has 14 amino acids. With 5 bases removed from V and 2 bases from J, the gap between germline ends came to 12 bases. The germline V gene encodes CDR1 PRHDT and CDR2 FYEKMQ (reference sequence). The CDR3 DNA is TGTGCCAGCAGCCATCCGGGACTCAACTATGGCTACACCTTC. It specifies CASSHPGLNYGYTF.

This clonotype was detected a few times. This chain joins TRBV6-1 and TRBJ2-1, with TRBD2 matching 11 bases. This CDR3 is 16 amino acids long. The J segment lost 8 bases and the V segment lost 3 bases, leaving 9 bases of the junction unmatched. Germline lookup yields CDR1 MNHNS and CDR2 SASEGT. This CDR3 is CASSEGLAGGRDEQFF. DNA of the CDR3: TGTGCCAGCAGTGAGGGTTTAGCGGGGGGGCGCGATGAGCAGTTCTTC.

This clonotype was counted many times. The chain carries TRBV7-8 and TRBJ2-3; either TRBD1 or TRBD2 may fit D (5 bases each). The CDR3 totals 13 residues. CDR1 is SGHVS and CDR2 is FQNEAQ in the germline V gene. V gave up 7 bases and J gave up 5 bases, with 13 bases separating them. CDR3 sequence: CASNRDPQDTQYF. The CDR3 DNA reads as TGTGCCAGCAACCGGGACCCCCAAGATACGCAGTATTTT.